This T cell receptor beta chain is drawn from a study of blood T cell repertoires in COVID-19. For the study at large: The samples span acute and convalescent COVID-19 from the United States, Italy and Spain. Sample material is recorded as cDNA or gDNA derived from T cells, B-cell-depleted T cells, or PBMCs.

The CDR3 is 15 residues long. Germline-derived CDR1 and CDR2 are SGHTA and FQGTGA. J gave up 5 bases and V 5 bases, and 8 bases lay outside the gene matches. Original handling: Reference gene primer amplification gave nucleated cell count estimates. Clones were read by immunoSEQ multiplex PCR, and TCRdb kept only the in-frame ones, dropping some. For V, J and clone size, that table is used; D and trimming come from the DNA. The sample lists about 77,000 clones, 90% occurring once. The chain joins TRBV7-3 to TRBJ2-2, with 7 bases lining up with TRBD1. The clonotype was recovered from a woman of 80 years or more with active or convalescent COVID-19. Sequenced material: peripheral blood. The CDR3 loop reads CASSADNRGTGELFF. In nucleotides, the CDR3 is TGTGCCAGCAGCGCCGATAACAGGGGAACCGGGGAGCTGTTTTTT. Full variable domain (outside the CDR3, taken from reference TRBV7-3 and TRBJ2-2): GAGVSQTPSNKVTEKGKYVELRCDPISGHTALYWYRQSLGQGPEFLIYFQGTGAADDSGLPNDRFFAVRPEGSVSTLKIQRTERGDSAVYLCASSADNRGTGELFFGEGSRLTVL.